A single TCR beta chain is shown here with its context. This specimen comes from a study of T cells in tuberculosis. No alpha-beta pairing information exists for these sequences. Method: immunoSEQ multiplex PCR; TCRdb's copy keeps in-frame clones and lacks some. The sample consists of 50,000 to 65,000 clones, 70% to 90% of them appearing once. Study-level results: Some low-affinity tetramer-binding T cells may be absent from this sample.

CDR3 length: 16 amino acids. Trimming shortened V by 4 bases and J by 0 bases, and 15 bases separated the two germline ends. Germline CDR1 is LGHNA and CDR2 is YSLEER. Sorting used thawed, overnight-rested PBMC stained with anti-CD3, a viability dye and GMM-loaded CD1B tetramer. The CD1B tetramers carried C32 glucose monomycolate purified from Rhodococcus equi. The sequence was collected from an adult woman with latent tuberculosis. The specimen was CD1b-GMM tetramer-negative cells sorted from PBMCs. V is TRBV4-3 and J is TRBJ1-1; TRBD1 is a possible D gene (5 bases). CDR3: CASSLGTGTMNTEAFF. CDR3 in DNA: TGCGCCAGCAGCCTTGGGACTGGCACCATGAACACTGAAGCTTTCTTT.